This T cell receptor beta chain was identified during a study of blood T cell repertoires in COVID-19. Study-wide background: COVID-19 samples from acute and convalescent phases originated in the United States, Italy and Spain.

Assay used: immunoSEQ multiplex PCR; TCRdb lists only in-frame clones, some missing. The sample has 150,000 or so clones, around 86% seen once. V was trimmed by 5 bases and J by 3 bases, leaving 14 bases between them. Germline V gene sequence: CDR1 LNHNV, CDR2 YYDKDF (reference sequence). CDR3 length: 15 amino acids. What was sequenced was peripheral blood. This sequence joins TRBV15 and TRBJ2-1; TRBD1 might be the D (6 bases). This clonotype was obtained from a man at least 80 years old with acute or convalescent COVID-19. The DNA for the CDR3 is TGTGCCACCAGCCCCAGGACGACAGGCTACAATGAGCAGTTCTTC. Its translation: CATSPRTTGYNEQFF.